The 28 T cell receptor beta chains in this list originate from one sample, sequenced in a study of T cells in Graves' hyperthyroidism and ophthalmopathy. Amplification of TCR beta CDR3 regions used RNA as the template. The HTBI set primed first-round TCR CDR3 RT-PCR. MiXCR was run by TCRdb on the multiplex PCR reads, yielding one entry per CDR3 protein. The sample holds some 350,000 distinct CDR3 sequences, roughly 14% seen once. The sequencing sample was made of blood. Receptor source: a woman aged 18-29 years with Graves' hyperthyroidism that later progressed to Graves' ophthalmopathy.

In the case of this clonotype: A single base separates this from a much larger clone, so it may be a read error. The chain combines TRBV11-3 with TRBJ2-1; 7 bases agree with TRBD1. This CDR3 is built from 15 residues. The V gene's germline CDR1 is SGHNT and CDR2 YENEEA. Here the CDR3 reads CVSSLFGTEHNEQFF. The CDR3 DNA reads as TGTGTCAGCAGCTTATTTGGGACAGAGCACAATGAGCAGTTCTTC.

This rearrangement joins TRBV4-3 to TRBJ2-5; 15 bases match TRBD2. V shed 0 bases, J shed 0 bases, and the junction held 8 bases outside the gene matches. CDR3 length: 20 residues. From germline, CDR1 is LGHNA and CDR2 YSLEER. The CDR3 coding sequence is TGCGCCAGCAGCCAAGAGTCCGTGGGGACTAGCGGGAGGTACCAAGAGACCCAGTACTTC. Translating it yields CASSQESVGTSGRYQETQYF.

This clonotype was observed many times. The V and J genes are TRBV7-8 and TRBJ2-7; no firm D call. There are 12 residues in the CDR3. V shed 5 bases and J shed 2 bases, with 7 bases lying between them. From germline, CDR1 is SGHVS and CDR2 FQNEAQ. The CDR3 is CASSPRAYEQYF. For the CDR3, the DNA is TGTGCCAGCAGCCCCCGGGCCTACGAGCAGTACTTC.

The rearrangement links TRBV4-1 to TRBJ2-7; D is unresolved. Germline CDR1 reads MGHRA; CDR2 reads YSYEKL. Trimming shortened V by 0 bases and J by 2 bases, and 14 bases separated the two germline ends. The CDR3 is 16 amino acids. The CDR3 nucleotides are TGCGCCAGCAGCCAAGAGGTCTTAGCTTCCCCCTACGAGCAGTACTTC. Protein: CASSQEVLASPYEQYF.

This rearrangement joins TRBV14 to TRBJ2-5; D not certain. Trimming cost V 2 bases and J 5 bases, with 9 bases left between them. CDR3 length equals 13 residues. Germline CDR1 and CDR2: SGHDN and FVKESK. In nucleotides, the CDR3 is TGTGCCAGCAGCCAACCATCTACGGAGACCCAGTACTTC. It is translated as CASSQPSTETQYF.

The chain is built from TRBV14 and TRBJ2-1; TRBD2 aligns across 8 bases. The CDR3 covers 16 residues. The junction had 5 bases not matched to a gene; V was cut back by 1 base and J by 3 bases. CDR1 is SGHDN, CDR2 FVKESK, per germline. In DNA form, the CDR3 reads TGTGCCAGCAGCCAAGGAGCGGGAGAGCTCTACAATGAGCAGTTCTTC. Amino acids: CASSQGAGELYNEQFF.

Concerning this clonotype itself: A much larger clone sits a single nucleotide away, making a read error possible. The chain links TRBV28 to TRBJ1-1; D possibly corresponds to TRBD1 (5 bases). This CDR3 has 13 residues. CDR1 is MDHEN and CDR2 is SYDVKM in the germline V gene. The CDR3 loop reads CAGSPTGTLEAFF. DNA for the CDR3: TGTGCCGGCAGTCCTACCGGGACTTTAGAAGCTTTCTTT.

The sample holds a few counts of this clonotype. V usage is TRBV19 and J usage is TRBJ2-3, with 9 bases lining up with TRBD1. Germline V lookup: CDR1 LNHDA, CDR2 SQIVND (reference sequence). Losses at the gene ends were 2 bases for V and 4 bases for J; bases not matched to a gene: 7. CDR3 size: 16 residues. CDR3: CASSILGTGKADTQYF. The CDR3 nucleotides are TGTGCCAGTAGTATATTGGGGACAGGGAAGGCAGATACGCAGTATTTT.

This clonotype was counted many times. The CDR3 coding sequence is TGTGCCAGCAGCGAGGGTGGTCGTTACGAGCAGTACTTC. It codes for CASSEGGRYEQYF. This chain links TRBV7-8 with TRBJ2-7; tentative D call: TRBD2 (5 bases). The CDR3 totals 13 residues. Per germline, CDR1 SGHVS and CDR2 FQNEAQ. V lost 5 bases and J lost 4, with 12 bases in between.

The genes are TRBV30 and TRBJ1-6; D ambiguous. The CDR3 runs to 13 residues. Germline-derived CDR1 and CDR2 are GTSNPN and SVGIG (reference sequence). The V and J ends lost 0 bases and 6 bases respectively, with 6 bases between them. The CDR3 protein is CAWSVRFNSPLHF. The CDR3 DNA reads TGTGCCTGGAGTGTCCGATTTAATTCACCCCTCCACTTT.

Ten or more counts support this clonotype. V usage is TRBV6-1 and J usage is TRBJ2-2; no clear D gene. Trimming shortened V by 6 bases and J by 8 bases, and 7 bases separated the two germline ends. The germline gives CDR1 MNHNS, CDR2 SASEGT. The CDR3 sequence is 11 residues long. CDR3 sequence: CASSRTGELFF. In nucleotides, the CDR3 is TGTGCCAGCAGCCGAACAGGGGAGCTGTTTTTT.

This sequence joins TRBV6-9 and TRBJ2-1; D call uncertain. Trimming took off 3 bases at V and 10 bases at J, with 16 bases between the two ends. CDR1 is MNHGY and CDR2 is SVAAGI in the germline V gene. The CDR3 consists of 14 residues. This chain's CDR3 is CASSYRNFGDEQFF. CDR3 DNA: TGTGCCAGCAGTTACCGCAATTTTGGCGACGAGCAGTTCTTC.

This clonotype was recorded many times. V is TRBV28 and J is TRBJ2-7; D not resolved. CDR1 and CDR2 from the germline V gene are MDHEN and SYDVKM. V was shortened by 3 bases and J by 3 bases, with 6 bases between the two germline ends. The CDR3 contains 12 residues. CDR3 DNA: TGTGCCAGCAGTTTGGGTTACTACGAGCAGTACTTC. Its protein is CASSLGYYEQYF.

The CDR3 nucleotides read TGTGCCACCAGTGCAGGAGGCCTTGGCGGGGAGCTGTTTTTT. Its translation: CATSAGGLGGELFF. This chain links TRBV24-1 with TRBJ2-2, with D possibly matching TRBD2 (5 bases). Germline loops: CDR1 KGHDR, CDR2 SFDVKD. V shed 5 bases and J shed 7 bases, with 13 bases lying between them. The CDR3 runs to 14 residues.

This clonotype has only a few counts. This chain uses TRBV29-1 with TRBJ2-7; possible D gene TRBD1, 6 bases. This CDR3 spans 15 amino acids. With 2 bases removed from V and 1 base from J, the gap between germline ends came to 15 bases. CDR1 is SQVTM, CDR2 ANQGSEA, per germline. Here the CDR3 DNA reads TGCAGCGTTGAACTCCAAGACAGGCCGTCCTACGAGCAGTACTTC. Protein: CSVELQDRPSYEQYF.

The chain is built from TRBV19 and TRBJ2-7; 9 nucleotides agree with TRBD2. The CDR3 runs 14 residues. The ends lost 4 bases at V and 2 bases at J; junction bases unmatched: 3. Germline values: CDR1 LNHDA, CDR2 SQIVND (reference sequence). In nucleotides, the CDR3 is TGTGCCAGTAGTACGGCTAGCGGGACCTACGAGCAGTACTTC. Amino acids: CASSTASGTYEQYF.

This clonotype has at least ten counts. This CDR3 is CASSQMGGGTEAFF. In DNA form, the CDR3 reads TGTGCCAGCAGCCAAATGGGGGGCGGGACTGAAGCTTTCTTT. V is TRBV3-1 and J is TRBJ1-1, with D perhaps TRBD1 (6 bases). The V end lost 2 bases, the J end lost 5 bases, and 12 bases lay between the germline ends. The CDR3 runs to 14 residues. The V gene's germline CDR1 is LGHDT and CDR2 YNNKEL (reference sequence).

This clonotype showed up many times. V gene TRBV28 combines with J gene TRBJ1-5; D call uncertain. Between the trimmed V and J ends, which lost 1 base and 7 bases, there was a span of 8 bases. CDR3 length equals 13 residues. Germline V gene sequence: CDR1 MDHEN, CDR2 SYDVKM. In DNA form, the CDR3 reads TGTGCCAGCAGTTTATTAATCGTGCAGCCCCAGCATTTT. Translated, it gives CASSLLIVQPQHF.

In this sample, this clonotype turned up many times. V and J are TRBV12-3 or TRBV12-4 and TRBJ2-2, with D perhaps TRBD2 (7 bases). V was cut by 7 bases and J by 7 bases, with 19 bases left in between. This CDR3 has 15 amino acids. CDR3: CASIPRKGGHGELFF. CDR3 sequence (DNA): TGTGCCAGCATTCCAAGAAAGGGGGGGCACGGGGAGCTGTTTTTT.

To note about this clonotype: A much larger clone sits a single nucleotide away, making a read error possible. V is TRBV2 and J is TRBJ2-1; D may be TRBD1 (5 bases). The J call may be mistaken, given a closer DNA end match to TRBJ2-7. This CDR3 has 11 residues. Germline-derived CDR1 and CDR2 are SNHLY and FYNNEI. As DNA, the CDR3 is TGTGCCAGCACCTCGGACAATGAGCAGTACTTC. Its protein is CASTSDNEQYF.

This clonotype was recorded a few times. The chain carries TRBV20-1 and TRBJ2-1; no definite D call. Trimming took off 0 bases at V and 5 bases at J, with 5 bases between the two ends. In germline, CDR1 is DFQATT, CDR2 SNEGSKA (reference sequence). CDR3 length: 12 residues. The CDR3 spells CSARDEDNEQFF. The DNA of the CDR3 is TGCAGTGCTAGAGATGAGGACAATGAGCAGTTCTTC.

This clonotype occurred many times. The V and J genes are TRBV7-6 and TRBJ2-2, with TRBD2 identical over 8 bases. Germline loops: CDR1 SGHVS, CDR2 FNYEAQ. V shed 0 bases, J shed 7 bases, and the junction held 7 bases outside the gene matches. The CDR3 length is 16 residues. The chain's CDR3 is CASSLASGTYSGELFF. CDR3 DNA: TGTGCCAGCAGCTTAGCTAGCGGGACGTACAGCGGGGAGCTGTTTTTT.

This clonotype has more than one count but fewer than ten. The CDR3, as DNA: TGTGCCAGCAGCCCGTCCGAAAAACTGTTTTTT. Encoded protein: CASSPSEKLFF. The chain employs TRBV12-3 or TRBV12-4 and TRBJ1-4; no definite D call. V was trimmed by 6 bases and J by 8 bases, leaving 7 bases between them. The CDR3 totals 11 residues.

This clonotype came up a few times. The rearrangement uses TRBV27 and TRBJ2-1; TRBD2 matches 9 bases. Germline V gene lookup returns CDR1 MNHEY and CDR2 SMNVEV (reference sequence). The CDR3 sequence is 15 residues long. V shed 1 base and J 10 bases; nucleotides not matched to a gene: 8. CDR3 DNA: TGTGCCAGCAGTTTATGGTCTAGCGGGATAGAGGAGCAGTTCTTC. Residues: CASSLWSSGIEEQFF.

Details on this clonotype: A much larger clone lies one base from this, so it may be a read error. The rearrangement joins TRBV6-2 or TRBV6-3 to TRBJ2-7; D is unclear. The CDR3 sequence is 12 residues long. Germline-derived CDR1 and CDR2 are MNHEY and SVGEGT. The CDR3 sequence: CASSYTQYELYF. The CDR3 region has the DNA TGTGCCAGCAGTTACACCCAGTACGAGCTGTACTTC.

The table lists this clonotype with a few counts. This rearrangement joins TRBV7-9 to TRBJ2-6; 9 nucleotides match TRBD1. Trimming removed 5 bases from V and 3 bases from J; junction bases left unmatched: 8. Germline V gene data show CDR1 as SEHNR and CDR2 as FQNEAQ (reference sequence). This CDR3 has 17 residues. This CDR3 reads CASSQDRGVSGANVLTF. CDR3 in DNA: TGTGCCAGCAGCCAAGACAGGGGGGTTAGTGGGGCCAACGTCCTGACTTTC. Full variable domain (missing parts from reference TRBV7-9 and TRBJ2-6): DTGVSQNPRHKITKRGQNVTFRCDPISEHNRLYWYRQTLGQGPEFLTYFQNEAQLEKSRLLSDRFSAERPKGSFSTLEIQRTEQGDSAMYLCASSQDRGVSGANVLTFGAGSRLTVL.

This clonotype was detected a few times. V is TRBV4-1 and J is TRBJ2-1, with TRBD2 identical over 11 bases. The J segment lost 4 bases and the V segment lost 4 bases, leaving 9 bases of the junction unmatched. The CDR3 has 17 amino acids. Germline V CDR1 and CDR2: MGHRA, YSYEKL. The CDR3 DNA reads as TGCGCCAGCAGCCGTTCGACTAGCGGGGAGGCTTACAATGAGCAGTTCTTC. It specifies CASSRSTSGEAYNEQFF.

This clonotype showed up many times. The CDR3 coding sequence is TGTGCCAGCAGTTTAGGTGCTAATCAGCCCCAGCATTTT. Translating gives CASSLGANQPQHF. This sequence joins TRBV27 and TRBJ1-5; D ambiguous. Germline lookup yields CDR1 MNHEY and CDR2 SMNVEV (reference sequence). The V gene lost 2 bases and the J gene lost 4 bases, with 6 bases spanning the gap. The CDR3 loop spans 13 amino acids.